The sequence of this T cell receptor (beta chain) was determined in a study of radiotherapy plus CTLA-4 blockade in lung cancer. Findings of the study overall: Early blood T cell clone changes and increased post-radiation serum interferon-beta were reportedly the strongest response predictors. Blood-borne expansion of tumor-derived TCR clones followed radiotherapy plus ipilimumab.

V lost 0 bases, J lost 3 bases, and 6 bases lay in between. CDR3 length: 14 amino acids. Germline values: CDR1 SGHVS, CDR2 FNYEAQ. TCRdb keeps only in-frame clones here, not all; method: immunoSEQ multiplex PCR. The sample carries some 60,000 clones, about 80% recorded once. With ipilimumab providing CTLA-4 blockade, focal radiation was administered to patients who had chemo-refractory metastatic non-small-cell lung cancer. As to this clone: Its antigen is undetermined.

The sequencing here drew on peripheral blood, taken from a patient treated with radiotherapy plus ipilimumab. This rearrangement joins TRBV7-6 to TRBJ1-3; no clear D gene. This sequence originates from a human donor with non-small cell lung cancer who had a partial response to radiotherapy plus ipilimumab. CDR3 in DNA: TGTGCCAGCAGCTTAGCTGGCCATGGAAACACCATATATTTT. Its translation: CASSLAGHGNTIYF.